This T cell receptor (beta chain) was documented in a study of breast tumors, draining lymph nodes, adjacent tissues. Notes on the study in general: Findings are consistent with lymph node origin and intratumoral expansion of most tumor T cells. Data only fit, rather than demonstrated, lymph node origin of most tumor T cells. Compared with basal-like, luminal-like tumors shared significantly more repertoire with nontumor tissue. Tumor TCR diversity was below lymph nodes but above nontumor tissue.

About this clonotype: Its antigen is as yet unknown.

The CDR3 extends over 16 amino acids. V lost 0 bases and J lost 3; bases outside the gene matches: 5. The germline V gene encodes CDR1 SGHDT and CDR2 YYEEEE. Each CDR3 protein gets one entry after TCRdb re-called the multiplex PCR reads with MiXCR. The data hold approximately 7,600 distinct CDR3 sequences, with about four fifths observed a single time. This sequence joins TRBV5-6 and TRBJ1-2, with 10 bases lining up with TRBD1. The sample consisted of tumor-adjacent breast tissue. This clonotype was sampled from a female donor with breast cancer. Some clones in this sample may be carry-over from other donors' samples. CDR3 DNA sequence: TGTGCCAGCAGCTTGGCCCGGACAGGGGGACACTATGGCTACACCTTC. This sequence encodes CASSLARTGGHYGYTF. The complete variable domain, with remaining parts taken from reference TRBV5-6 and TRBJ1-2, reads DAGVTQSPTHLIKTRGQQVTLRCSPKSGHDTVSWYQQALGQGPQFIFQYYEEEERQRGNFPDRFSGHQFPNYSSELNVNALLLGDSALYLCASSLARTGGHYGYTFGSGTRLTVV.